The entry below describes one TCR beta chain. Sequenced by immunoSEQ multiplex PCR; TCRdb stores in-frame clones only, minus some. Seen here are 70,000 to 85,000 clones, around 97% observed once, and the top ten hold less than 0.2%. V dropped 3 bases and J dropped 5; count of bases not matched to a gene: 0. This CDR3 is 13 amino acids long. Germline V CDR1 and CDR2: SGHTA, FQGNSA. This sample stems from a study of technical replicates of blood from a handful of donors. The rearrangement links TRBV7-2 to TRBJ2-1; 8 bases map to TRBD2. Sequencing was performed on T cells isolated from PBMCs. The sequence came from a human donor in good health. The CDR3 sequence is CASSFSGDNEQFF. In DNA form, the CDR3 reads TGTGCCAGCAGCTTTAGCGGGGACAATGAGCAGTTCTTC.